One sample yielded the 30 T cell receptor beta chains listed below, sequenced in a study of blood T cells in healthy people across ages. Combining a sample-barcoded 5' primer with a J-beta primer mix, a second PCR ran for roughly 7 to 12 cycles. TCRdb recomputed calls from the 5' RACE reads with MiXCR, one row per CDR3 protein. This table holds hundreds of thousands of distinct CDR3 sequences, over 20% found once. The sequenced sample consisted of blood. Source of these receptors: a man aged 65 to 79 in good health.

The rearrangement joins TRBV18 to TRBJ2-5; 12 positions agree with TRBD1. The tail of the sequence fits TRBJ2-1 better, so the J call may be wrong. This CDR3 is built from 14 residues. Germline V CDR1 and CDR2: KGHSH, LQKENI. CDR3 loop: CASSWGQGANEQFF. Here the CDR3 DNA reads TGTGCCAGCTCTTGGGGACAGGGGGCGAATGAGCAGTTCTTC.

This clonotype showed up many times. The chain employs TRBV6-5 and TRBJ1-1; D gene unclear. Germline loops: CDR1 MNHEY, CDR2 SVGAGI. CDR3 length equals 13 residues. With 5 bases removed from V and 1 base from J, the gap between germline ends came to 8 bases. CDR3 protein: CASSIYTNTEAFF. The CDR3 region has the DNA TGTGCCAGCAGTATCTACACGAACACTGAAGCTTTCTTT.

This clonotype was seen a few times. This chain connects TRBV20-1 to TRBJ2-4; D is perhaps TRBD2 (7 bases). Germline CDR1 and CDR2: DFQATT and SNEGSKA (reference sequence). Trimming left V 2 bases short and J 1 base short, with 18 bases between. CDR3 length equals 17 residues. DNA of the CDR3: TGCAGTGCTAGAAGCTCGGCAGGGGAGGGGGCCAAAAACATTCAGTACTTC. This translates into CSARSSAGEGAKNIQYF.

The genes are TRBV29-1 and TRBJ2-3, with D perhaps TRBD1 (6 bases). The end of the DNA is better explained by TRBJ1-5, so the J call may be wrong. CDR1 is SQVTM, CDR2 ANQGSEA, per germline. The CDR3 loop spans 16 amino acids. As DNA, the CDR3 is TGCAGCACCAACGGCGGGAGGGCCGGGGGCACAGATACGCAGCATTTT. Translating gives CSTNGGRAGGTDTQHF.

The chain combines TRBV11-2 with TRBJ2-5, with no clear D. The CDR3 has 11 amino acids. Trimming cost V 4 bases and J 7 bases, with 7 bases left between them. Germline-derived CDR1 and CDR2 are SGHAT and FQNNGV. The CDR3 loop reads CASSSLGTQYF. In DNA, the CDR3 is TGTGCCAGCAGCTCGCTAGGGACCCAGTACTTC.

This clonotype was picked up a small number of times. Compared with germline, one end of the junction differs, possibly owing to a read error. V and J are TRBV19 and TRBJ2-5; 8 bases agree with TRBD2. TRBJ2-7 matches the DNA end more closely, so the J call is doubtful. The germline V gene encodes CDR1 LNHDA and CDR2 SQIVND (reference sequence). This CDR3 is 14 amino acids long. CDR3 sequence (DNA): TGCGCCAGTACCCCAACCAGCGGGAGTTACGAGCAGTACTTC. This codes for CASTPTSGSYEQYF.

This clonotype was recorded a few times. CDR3 nucleotides: TGTGCCAGCAGTCTTGACAGGGTGAGCACAGATACGCAGTATTTT. Protein product: CASSLDRVSTDTQYF. The chain recombines TRBV6-1 with TRBJ2-3, with 7 bases matching TRBD1. The CDR3 length is 15 residues. The junction had 5 bases not matched to a gene; V was cut back by 5 bases and J by 0 bases. Germline loops: CDR1 MNHNS, CDR2 SASEGT.

In the case of this clonotype: One end of the junction is discordant with germline, which a read error may explain. The chain joins TRBV2 to TRBJ2-3, with 7 nucleotides matching TRBD1. This CDR3 is 14 amino acids long. Per germline, CDR1 SNHLY and CDR2 FYNNEI. CDR3 protein: CTSTSGQSTDTQYF. The CDR3 DNA sequence: TGTACCAGCACTTCGGGACAGTCCACAGATACGCAGTATTTT.

This clonotype has just a few counts. The chain couples TRBV15 to TRBJ2-7, with a tentative D call TRBD1 (6 bases). In germline, CDR1 is LNHNV, CDR2 YYDKDF (reference sequence). The CDR3 has 17 residues. The V end lost 0 bases, the J end lost 1 base, and 16 bases lay between the germline ends. The CDR3: CATSRDPAGVRSYEQYF. In DNA form, the CDR3 reads TGTGCCACCAGCAGAGATCCGGCAGGGGTTAGATCCTACGAGCAGTACTTC.

In its sample, this clonotype was seen many times. The V and J genes are TRBV12-3 or TRBV12-4 and TRBJ1-6; D is possibly TRBD1 (6 bases). The CDR3 has 15 amino acids. Trimming stripped 2 bases from V and 9 bases from J, with 14 bases between. CDR3 coding DNA: TGTGCCAGCAGTTTATCGGGGGCCTTTGGTTCACCCCTCCACTTT. It translates to CASSLSGAFGSPLHF.

V usage is TRBV10-3 and J usage is TRBJ1-4; D perhaps matches TRBD1 (5 bases). This CDR3 is built from 13 residues. V lost 4 bases to trimming and J lost 7 bases, with 10 bases between them. Per the germline V gene, CDR1 is ENHRY and CDR2 is SYGVKD. In nucleotides, the CDR3 is TGTGCCATCAGTGGGGACCCGAGTGAAAAACTGTTTTTT. Translating gives CAISGDPSEKLFF.

This clonotype was detected only a few times. The CDR3 sequence: CSAVLAGANNEQFF. CDR3 coding DNA: TGCAGTGCTGTACTAGCGGGAGCTAACAATGAGCAGTTCTTC. The chain recombines TRBV20-1 with TRBJ2-1; 11 positions match TRBD2. The junction had 5 bases not matched to a gene; V was cut back by 5 bases and J by 5 bases. The CDR3 covers 14 residues. Germline CDR1 and CDR2: DFQATT and SNEGSKA (reference sequence).

V is TRBV5-1 and J is TRBJ2-4; 11 nucleotides line up with TRBD2. This CDR3 is built from 17 residues. V shed 4 bases, J shed 10 bases, and the junction held 16 bases outside the gene matches. Germline V lookup: CDR1 SGHRS, CDR2 YFSETQ. The CDR3 region is CASSVRLGTSGVGIQYF. The CDR3, as DNA: TGCGCCAGCAGCGTAAGGTTGGGGACTAGCGGCGTTGGTATTCAGTACTTC.

The chain links TRBV20-1 to TRBJ1-2; D not certain. Germline CDR1 and CDR2: DFQATT and SNEGSKA (reference sequence). The V gene lost 3 bases and the J gene lost 2 bases, with 7 bases spanning the gap. This CDR3 has 12 amino acids. CDR3 protein: CSASSLNYGYTF. The CDR3 DNA sequence: TGCAGTGCTAGTAGTCTGAACTATGGCTACACCTTC.

This clonotype was seen at least ten times. This rearrangement joins TRBV7-9 to TRBJ2-7, with 9 bases that match TRBD1. The CDR3 consists of 15 residues. Germline CDR1 is SEHNR and CDR2 is FQNEAQ (reference sequence). The ends lost 5 bases at V and 4 bases at J; junction bases unmatched: 9. The CDR3 coding sequence is TGTGCCAGCAGCCCGCCCGGGACAGGGTGGTACGAGCAGTACTTC. Protein: CASSPPGTGWYEQYF.

This clonotype was found a few times. The rearrangement joins TRBV7-2 to TRBJ2-1, with D hard to call. The CDR3 runs 15 residues. V was pared by 0 bases and J by 0 bases, with 6 bases between. The germline V gene encodes CDR1 SGHTA and CDR2 FQGNSA. CDR3 residues: CASSLARDSYNEQFF. CDR3 sequence (DNA): TGTGCCAGCAGCTTAGCTCGCGACTCCTACAATGAGCAGTTCTTC.

This clonotype was counted only a few times. The chain carries TRBV10-3 and TRBJ1-3; D gene ambiguous. CDR1 and CDR2 (germline): ENHRY, SYGVKD. The CDR3 extends over 16 amino acids. V lost 0 bases and J lost 0, with 9 bases in between. The DNA of the CDR3 is TGTGCCATCAGTGAGTCGAGGGCAGGCTCTGGAAACACCATATATTTT. Encoded protein: CAISESRAGSGNTIYF.

In its sample, this clonotype was seen a few times. This chain's CDR3 is CASSEALAEAYEQYF. CDR3 DNA: TGTGCCAGCAGTGAGGCACTAGCCGAAGCCTACGAGCAGTACTTC. The chain is built from TRBV2 and TRBJ2-7, with D possibly TRBD2 on 6 matching bases. V shed 3 bases and J shed 2 bases, with 14 bases lying between them. This CDR3 contains 15 residues. The germline gives CDR1 SNHLY, CDR2 FYNNEI.

A few counts support this clonotype. A much bigger clone sits one base away, suggesting this may be a read error. CDR3 coding DNA: TGTGCCAGCAACCCTGGGGCAGGGCTCTTTGCAACTAATGAAAAACTGCTTTTT. Translating it yields CASNPGAGLFATNEKLLF. This chain connects TRBV28 to TRBJ1-4; D may be TRBD1 (5 bases). CDR1 is MDHEN, CDR2 SYDVKM, per germline. The CDR3 has 18 residues.

This clonotype turned up a few times. V is TRBV4-1 and J is TRBJ2-5; either TRBD1 or TRBD2 may supply D (5 bases each). The end of the DNA fits TRBJ2-7 better, so the J call may be wrong. Germline CDR1 and CDR2: MGHRA and YSYEKL. This CDR3 is built from 19 residues. CDR3: CASSQVIGSGHPRAYEQYF. DNA of the CDR3: TGCGCCAGCAGCCAGGTAATCGGAAGCGGACACCCAAGGGCCTACGAGCAGTACTTC.

Only a few counts were recorded for this clonotype. The chain combines TRBV28 with TRBJ2-7; D perhaps matches TRBD2 (5 bases). Looked up from germline, CDR1 is MDHEN and CDR2 is SYDVKM. V was shortened by 4 bases and J by 7 bases, with 11 bases between the two germline ends. The CDR3 is 12 amino acids. CDR3 bases: TGTGCCAGCAGTTCCCTTACGGGAGAGCAGTACTTC. It specifies CASSSLTGEQYF. Full variable domain (outside the CDR3, taken from reference TRBV28 and TRBJ2-7): DVKVTQSSRYLVKRTGEKVFLECVQDMDHENMFWYRQDPGLGLRLIYFSYDVKMKEKGDIPEGYSVSREKKERFSLILESASTNQTSMYLCASSSLTGEQYFGPGTRLTVT.

This clonotype was seen more than once but under ten times. This chain joins TRBV27 and TRBJ2-1; either TRBD1 or TRBD2 may supply D (5 bases each). V lost 0 bases and J 2 bases, leaving 11 bases between the germline ends. Germline V lookup: CDR1 MNHEY, CDR2 SMNVEV (reference sequence). The CDR3 extends over 16 amino acids. The CDR3 here is CASSLSGMGAYNEQFF. The DNA of the CDR3 is TGTGCCAGCAGTTTATCAGGGATGGGGGCCTACAATGAGCAGTTCTTC.

The J gene is TRBJ2-5, the V gene TRBV7-9; 7 bases agree with TRBD1. The germline gives CDR1 SEHNR, CDR2 FQNEAQ (reference sequence). Trimming at V came to 1 base and at J to 1 base, leaving 3 bases not matched to a gene. This CDR3 has 15 residues. The CDR3 coding sequence is TGTGCCAGCAGCTTAGTGTACAGGGGCCAAGAGACCCAGTACTTC. Its translation: CASSLVYRGQETQYF.

The table lists this clonotype with a few counts. CDR3 nucleotide sequence: TGTGCCAGCAGGGTAGCGGGGCACTCCTACGAGCAGTACTTC. As protein: CASRVAGHSYEQYF. J is TRBJ2-7 and V is TRBV28; 8 bases are shared with TRBD2. V lost 6 bases, J lost 0 bases, and 4 bases stayed unmatched. This CDR3 is 14 amino acids long. Per germline, CDR1 MDHEN and CDR2 SYDVKM. Using reference TRBV28 and TRBJ2-7 for the parts outside the CDR3, the full variable domain is DVKVTQSSRYLVKRTGEKVFLECVQDMDHENMFWYRQDPGLGLRLIYFSYDVKMKEKGDIPEGYSVSREKKERFSLILESASTNQTSMYLCASRVAGHSYEQYFGPGTRLTVT.

This clonotype was counted between two and nine times. The chain employs TRBV12-3 or TRBV12-4 and TRBJ2-7; 10 bases are shared with TRBD2. The V gene end was trimmed by 6 bases and the J gene end by 7 bases; junction bases not matched to a gene: 9. CDR3 size: 14 residues. The CDR3, as DNA: TGTGCCAGCAGATCACTAGCGGGGACCTTGGAGCAGTACTTC. The encoded protein is CASRSLAGTLEQYF.

The rearrangement uses TRBV27 and TRBJ2-5; TRBD2 matches at 12 bases. The J call may be faulty, since TRBJ2-1 better matches the DNA end. CDR3 size: 15 residues. The germline V gene has CDR1 MNHEY and CDR2 SMNVEV (reference sequence). The CDR3: CASSPSGRAHNEQFF. Written as DNA, the CDR3 is TGTGCCAGCAGTCCTAGCGGGAGGGCCCACAATGAGCAGTTCTTC.

This chain links TRBV7-2 with TRBJ2-7, with D possibly TRBD2 on 5 matching bases. Trimming stripped 5 bases from V and 3 bases from J, with 17 bases between. There are 15 residues in the CDR3. Germline lookup yields CDR1 SGHTA and CDR2 FQGNSA. CDR3 in amino acids: CASSLVSGLYYEQYF. CDR3 coding DNA: TGTGCCAGCAGCCTAGTTAGTGGACTTTACTACGAGCAGTACTTC.

The chain couples TRBV3-1 to TRBJ2-7, with 7 bases that match TRBD2. This CDR3 contains 14 residues. Trimming took 0 bases from V and 6 from J; bases not matched to a gene: 5. The V gene's germline CDR1 is LGHDT and CDR2 YNNKEL (reference sequence). The CDR3 loop reads CASSQEGTIGEQYF. CDR3 nucleotide sequence: TGTGCCAGCAGCCAAGAGGGGACTATCGGCGAGCAGTACTTC.

This sequence joins TRBV7-9 and TRBJ1-5; 11 positions agree with TRBD1. The CDR3 contains 18 residues. Unmatched junction bases numbered 8, after V lost 4 bases and J lost 0 bases. Germline V gene sequence: CDR1 SEHNR, CDR2 FQNEAQ (reference sequence). The CDR3 spells CASSSGQGEIYSNQPQHF. The CDR3, as DNA: TGTGCCAGCAGCTCGGGACAGGGGGAAATCTATAGCAATCAGCCCCAGCATTTT.

The chain has TRBV5-1 and TRBJ2-3; perhaps TRBD2 as D (6 bases). The germline V gene has CDR1 SGHRS and CDR2 YFSETQ. This CDR3 has 12 residues. V gave up 4 bases and J gave up 7 bases, with 10 bases separating them. CDR3 DNA: TGCGCCAGCAGCCCGGAGGGGAATACGCAGTATTTT. Protein sequence: CASSPEGNTQYF.